The sequence of this TCR beta chain was determined in a study of blood T cell repertoires in COVID-19 (dated by TCRdb to the early 2020s). About the study as a whole: The collaborator samples originated in the United States, Italy and Spain and spanned the acute and convalescent phases of COVID-19. Nearly every sample came with metadata listing a de-identified subject ID, COVID-19 status, age in years and sex. Samples were obtained from the ongoing ImmuneRACE study (first 160 participants) and from 1,254 subjects provided by 6 global collaborators. The repertoires were released in a freely available public database intended as a resource for research on the immune response to SARS-CoV-2. The dataset comprised deeply sampled blood TCRbeta repertoires from subjects exposed to, actively infected with, or recovered from COVID-19. The prospective study material was composed of cDNA or gDNA derived from T cells, B-cell-depleted T cells, or PBMCs. Where available, HLA class I and class II types were obtained from metadata supplied by the sample provider rather than from assay-based typing.

The immunoSEQ Assay, a bias-controlled multiplex PCR, was used to amplify TCRbeta CDR3 regions from genomic DNA. Per the authors' processing: Nucleated cell counts per sample were estimated from amplification of reference gene primers within the assay. Sequence reads were collapsed and filtered to measure the absolute abundance of every unique TCRbeta CDR3 rearrangement. Productive Simpson clonality was computed per sample as the square root of Simpson's diversity index over productive rearrangements. What TCRdb holds here is the immuneACCESS table cut down to in-frame rearrangements. Part of the clones is not present; checked against another copy, under half of the missing clones reflect an unresolved V gene, and the others are unexplained. V and J calls and clone size are as listed in that table; D and trimming were resolved from the DNA. The sample yields around 71,000 clones; about four fifths were counted once. The top ten constitute under 30% of the sample.

The germline V gene (reference sequence) provides CDR1 MNHNY and CDR2 SVGAGI. Clipping removes 5 bases from V and 2 bases from J, with 6 as the unmatched junction base count. The CDR3 starts with the cysteine, ends with the phenylalanine, and has 15 residues. Only the CDR3 DNA stays, 45 bases, in frame from base 1. Concerning this clone: No cognate antigen has been identified for it. No base-level quality is on record; no much larger clone is a single base apart.

The collaborating institutions used their own protocols to collect whole blood in K2EDTA tubes. For TCRbeta analysis, collaborators shipped samples as frozen whole blood, isolated PBMCs, or DNA extracted from either of those sample types. The paper's findings and limits, for the study overall: Clinical and demographic metadata were provided uncurated, with the amount varying by source and participant.

The chain uses TRBV6-6 and TRBJ2-7; TRBD2 matches 10 bases in the middle. This sequence was found in a man aged 65 to 85 with acute or convalescent COVID-19. What was sequenced was peripheral blood. CDR3 loop: CASSPRTSGTYEQYF. The DNA sequence reads TGTGCCAGCAGTCCCCGGACTAGCGGAACCTACGAGCAGTACTTC.